What follows is one T cell receptor beta chain and its context. Its target is unknown. This sample stems from a study of shared clonotypes between healthy human individuals. Study as a whole: Samples came from a couple of female and three male donors aged 18 to 49.

With 0 bases removed from V and 2 bases from J, the gap between germline ends came to 14 bases. CDR3 size: 18 residues. Assay used: immunoSEQ multiplex PCR; TCRdb lists only in-frame clones, some missing. Here the sample spans approximately 1.9 million clones, 93% being singletons. CD45RO negativity and positive selection for CCR7 defined naive CD8 cells, a population that excluded terminally differentiated effector memory CD45RA+ cells. Study results and caveats: It was anticipated that sequencing depth would influence how many clonotypes donors shared. Of the naive CD4 clonotypes, around 5% were shared across a handful of donors.

The receptor was derived from a man aged 18 to 30 in good health. Some clones in this sample may be carry-over from other donors' samples. The sequencing input was naive CD8+ T cells from PBMCs. The J gene is TRBJ2-6, the V gene TRBV23-1; D ambiguous. TRBV23-1 has ORF status, its function being uncertain. In nucleotides, the CDR3 is TGCGCCAGCAGTCAATCTCGCAGGTCAGCCCCTGGGGCCAACGTCCTGACTTTC. Its protein product is CASSQSRRSAPGANVLTF.